These 9 T cell receptor beta chains came from one sample sequenced in a study of T-cell reconstitution after alpha-beta-depleted transplantation in children. Unique molecular identifiers were used to barcode this TCRbeta library. Using its own MiXCR run on the PCR reads, TCRdb lists one record per CDR3 protein. The sample consists of some 550,000 distinct CDR3 sequences, around 20% of them appearing once. The sequences come from PBMCs from the stem cell graft donor, collected from the stem cell graft. These receptor sequences come from a human donor who donated a stem cell graft to a child with acute lymphoblastic leukemia.

The chain joins TRBV4-1 to TRBJ2-7; 8 nucleotides align to TRBD1. Losses at the gene ends were 3 bases for V and 2 bases for J; bases not matched to a gene: 3. CDR3 length: 14 residues. CDR1 and CDR2 (germline): MGHRA, YSYEKL. The CDR3 is CASSHLGQAYEQYF. For the CDR3, the DNA is TGCGCCAGCAGCCATCTGGGACAGGCCTACGAGCAGTACTTC.

This clonotype was found a few times. This rearrangement joins TRBV4-1 to TRBJ2-7; 7 nucleotides match TRBD1. The CDR3 length is 14 residues. Unmatched junction bases numbered 4, after V lost 1 base and J lost 4 bases. Germline CDR1 is MGHRA and CDR2 is YSYEKL. The CDR3 reads CASSQGQGIYEQYF. The CDR3, as DNA: TGCGCCAGCAGCCAAGGACAGGGTATTTACGAGCAGTACTTC.

This chain connects TRBV12-3 or TRBV12-4 to TRBJ2-1; 10 nucleotides match TRBD1. The CDR3 runs to 13 residues. J gave up 9 bases and V 8 bases, and 7 bases lay outside the gene matches. CDR3 residues: CASGDRGLSEQFF. For the CDR3, the DNA is TGTGCCAGCGGTGACAGGGGGCTGAGTGAGCAGTTCTTC.

This clonotype has a handful of counts. The V call is TRBV20-1, the J call TRBJ2-5; 7 bases line up with TRBD1. The CDR3 contains 16 residues. Germline trimming cut 6 bases from V and 4 bases from J; bases unmatched to any gene: 17. Germline V gene lookup returns CDR1 DFQATT and CDR2 SNEGSKA (reference sequence). CDR3 nucleotide sequence: TGCAGTGCCCAGGGACAGAGAGTACCAGTAACAGAGACCCAGTACTTC. This codes for CSAQGQRVPVTETQYF.

This chain uses TRBV12-3 or TRBV12-4 with TRBJ1-2; 7 nucleotides agree with TRBD1. CDR3 size: 14 residues. V shed 6 bases, J shed 1 base, and the junction held 5 bases outside the gene matches. CDR3 sequence: CASRPGQFNYGYTF. DNA for the CDR3: TGTGCCAGCAGGCCGGGACAGTTTAACTATGGCTACACCTTC.

This rearrangement joins TRBV28 to TRBJ2-3, with 10 bases aligning to TRBD2. The CDR3 spans 16 residues. Losses at the gene ends were 2 bases for V and 3 bases for J; bases not matched to a gene: 5. Looked up from germline, CDR1 is MDHEN and CDR2 is SYDVKM. The CDR3: CASSLRTSGLTDTQYF. The CDR3 DNA sequence: TGTGCCAGCAGTTTACGGACTAGCGGTCTGACAGATACGCAGTATTTT.

The chain links TRBV9 to TRBJ1-5, with TRBD1 as a possible D gene (5 bases). The germline gives CDR1 SGDLS, CDR2 YYNGEE. V dropped 3 bases and J dropped 1 base, with 11 bases sitting between them. The CDR3 has 15 residues. The CDR3 is CASSAGRMSNQPQHF. CDR3 DNA: TGTGCCAGCAGCGCGGGACGGATGAGCAATCAGCCCCAGCATTTT. The whole variable domain, filled in from reference TRBV9 and TRBJ1-5, reads DSGVTQTPKHLITATGQRVTLRCSPRSGDLSVYWYQQSLDQGLQFLIQYYNGEERAKGNILERFSAQQFPDLHSELNLSSLELGDSALYFCASSAGRMSNQPQHFGDGTRLSIL.

This chain uses TRBV5-1 with TRBJ1-5; D call uncertain. Trimming removed 1 base at V and 6 bases at J, with 14 bases between. This CDR3 contains 15 residues. In germline, CDR1 is SGHRS, CDR2 YFSETQ. The chain's CDR3 is CASSLSSGGTQPQHF. In DNA, the CDR3 is TGCGCCAGCAGCTTGAGTTCGGGTGGAACTCAGCCCCAGCATTTT.

This chain uses TRBV20-1 with TRBJ2-7; 15 nucleotides line up with TRBD2. Per germline, CDR1 DFQATT and CDR2 SNEGSKA (reference sequence). This CDR3 contains 16 residues. V lost 5 bases to trimming and J lost 0 bases; unmatched junction nucleotides: 5. Here the CDR3 reads CSAAGTSGRSSYEQYF. The CDR3 region has the DNA TGCAGTGCTGCCGGGACTAGCGGGAGGAGCTCCTACGAGCAGTACTTC.